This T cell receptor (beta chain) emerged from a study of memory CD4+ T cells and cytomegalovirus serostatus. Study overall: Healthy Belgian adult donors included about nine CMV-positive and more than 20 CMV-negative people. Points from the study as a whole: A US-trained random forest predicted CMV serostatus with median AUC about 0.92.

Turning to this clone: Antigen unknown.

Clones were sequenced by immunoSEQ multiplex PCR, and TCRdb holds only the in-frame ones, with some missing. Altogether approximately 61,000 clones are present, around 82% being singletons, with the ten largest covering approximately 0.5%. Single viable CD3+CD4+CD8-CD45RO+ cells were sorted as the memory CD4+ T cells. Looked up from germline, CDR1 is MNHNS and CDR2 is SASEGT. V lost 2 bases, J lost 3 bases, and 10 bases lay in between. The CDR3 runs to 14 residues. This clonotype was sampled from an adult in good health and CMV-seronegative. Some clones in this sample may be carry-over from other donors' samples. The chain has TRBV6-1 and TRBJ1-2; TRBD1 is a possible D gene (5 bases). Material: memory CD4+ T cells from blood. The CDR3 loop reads CASSESGHHYGYTF. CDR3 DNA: TGTGCCAGCAGTGAATCAGGGCACCACTATGGCTACACCTTC.